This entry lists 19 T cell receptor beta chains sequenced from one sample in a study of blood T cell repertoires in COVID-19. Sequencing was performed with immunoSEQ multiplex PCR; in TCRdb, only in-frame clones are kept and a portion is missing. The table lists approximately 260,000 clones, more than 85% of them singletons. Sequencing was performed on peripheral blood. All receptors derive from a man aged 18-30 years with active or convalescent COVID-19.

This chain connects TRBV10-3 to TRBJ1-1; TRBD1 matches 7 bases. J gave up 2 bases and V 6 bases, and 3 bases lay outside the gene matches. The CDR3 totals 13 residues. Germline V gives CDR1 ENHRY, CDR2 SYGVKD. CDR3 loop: CAIRGTVNTEAFF. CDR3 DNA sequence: TGTGCCATCAGGGGGACAGTTAACACTGAAGCTTTCTTT.

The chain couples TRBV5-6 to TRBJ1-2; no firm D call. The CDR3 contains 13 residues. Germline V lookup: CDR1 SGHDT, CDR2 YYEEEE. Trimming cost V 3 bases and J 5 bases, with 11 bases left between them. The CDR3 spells CASSYRVGYGYTF. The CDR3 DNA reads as TGTGCCAGCAGCTACCGGGTCGGTTATGGCTACACCTTC.

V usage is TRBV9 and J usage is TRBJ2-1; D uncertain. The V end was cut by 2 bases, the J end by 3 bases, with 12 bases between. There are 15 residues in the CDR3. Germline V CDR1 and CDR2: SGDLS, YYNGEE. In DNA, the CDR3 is TGTGCCAGCAGCGTCGAAGCAACAGACTACAATGAGCAGTTCTTC. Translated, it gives CASSVEATDYNEQFF.

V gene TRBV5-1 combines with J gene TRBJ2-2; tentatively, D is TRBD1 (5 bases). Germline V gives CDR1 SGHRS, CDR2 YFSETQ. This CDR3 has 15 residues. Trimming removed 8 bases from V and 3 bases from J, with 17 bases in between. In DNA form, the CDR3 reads TGCGCCAGTTGTACAGGCCCTCGGGACACCGGGGAGCTGTTTTTT. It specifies CASCTGPRDTGELFF.

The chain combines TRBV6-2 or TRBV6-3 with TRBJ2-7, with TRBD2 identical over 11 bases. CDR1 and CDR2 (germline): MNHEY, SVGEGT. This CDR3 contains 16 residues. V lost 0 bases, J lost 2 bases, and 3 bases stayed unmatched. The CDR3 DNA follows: TGTGCCAGCAGTTACTCTACTAGCGGGAGCGCCTACGAGCAGTACTTC. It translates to CASSYSTSGSAYEQYF.

In DNA form, the CDR3 reads TGTGCCTGGAGCCAAGACAGGGCATCGAGCTACACCTTC. It is translated as CAWSQDRASSYTF. The rearrangement uses TRBV30 and TRBJ1-2, with 7 bases matching TRBD1. Germline lookup yields CDR1 GTSNPN and CDR2 SVGIG (reference sequence). J gave up 9 bases and V 3 bases, and 10 bases lay outside the gene matches. This CDR3 comprises 13 residues.

The CDR3 reads CATTEYTEAFF. CDR3 DNA sequence: TGTGCCACGACAGAATACACTGAAGCTTTCTTT. This chain connects TRBV11-3 to TRBJ1-1; a weak D match, TRBD1 (5 bases). The germline gives CDR1 SGHNT, CDR2 YENEEA. The length of the CDR3 is 11 residues. V was cut by 10 bases and J by 3 bases, with 9 bases left in between.

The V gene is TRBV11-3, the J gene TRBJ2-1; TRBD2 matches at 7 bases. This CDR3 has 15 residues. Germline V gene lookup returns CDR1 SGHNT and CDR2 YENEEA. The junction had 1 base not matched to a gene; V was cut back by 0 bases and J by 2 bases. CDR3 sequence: CASSLDLAAYNEQFF. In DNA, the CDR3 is TGTGCCAGCAGCTTAGATCTAGCGGCCTACAATGAGCAGTTCTTC. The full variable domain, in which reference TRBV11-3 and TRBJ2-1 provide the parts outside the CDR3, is EAGVVQSPRYKIIEKKQPVAFWCNPISGHNTLYWYLQNLGQGPELLIRYENEEAVDDSQLPKDRFSAERLKGVDSTLKIQPAELGDSAVYLCASSLDLAAYNEQFFGPGTRLTVL.

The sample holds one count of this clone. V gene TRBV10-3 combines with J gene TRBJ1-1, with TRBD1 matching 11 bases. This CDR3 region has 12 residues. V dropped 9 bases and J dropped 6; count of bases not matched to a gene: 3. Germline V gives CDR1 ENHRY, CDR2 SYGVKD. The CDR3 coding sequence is TGTGCCATTGGGACAGGGGGACCTGAAGCTTTCTTT. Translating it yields CAIGTGGPEAFF.

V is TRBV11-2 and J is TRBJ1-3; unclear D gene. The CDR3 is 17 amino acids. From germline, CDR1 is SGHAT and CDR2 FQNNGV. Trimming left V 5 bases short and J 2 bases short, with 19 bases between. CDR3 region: CASSRRPKGEAGNTIYF. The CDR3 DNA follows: TGTGCCAGCAGCCGAAGACCTAAAGGAGAAGCTGGAAACACCATATATTTT.

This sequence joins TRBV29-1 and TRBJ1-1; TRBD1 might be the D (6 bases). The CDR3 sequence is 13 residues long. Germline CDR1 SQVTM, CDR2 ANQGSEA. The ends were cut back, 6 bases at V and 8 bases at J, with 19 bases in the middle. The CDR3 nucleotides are TGCAGCGTCGTGACAGGAGGTGAGACGGAAGCTTTCTTT. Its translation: CSVVTGGETEAFF.

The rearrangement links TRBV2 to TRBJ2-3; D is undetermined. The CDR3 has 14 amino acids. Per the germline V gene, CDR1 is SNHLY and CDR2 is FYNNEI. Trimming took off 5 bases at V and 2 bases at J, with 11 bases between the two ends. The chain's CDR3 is CASSSRRNTDTQYF. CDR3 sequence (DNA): TGTGCCAGCAGTTCTAGGCGGAACACAGATACGCAGTATTTT.

The CDR3 is CASILTGLNTEAFF. In DNA, the CDR3 is TGTGCCAGTATCCTGACAGGACTGAACACTGAAGCTTTCTTT. The chain joins TRBV19 to TRBJ1-1; weak D call: TRBD1 (6 bases). Trimming took off 7 bases at V and 0 bases at J, with 12 bases between the two ends. The CDR3 is made up of 14 amino acids. In germline, CDR1 is LNHDA, CDR2 SQIVND (reference sequence).

The CDR3 DNA reads as TGTGCCAGCAGTAAGGTGGACAATAGGGAAAAACTGTTTTTT. Translating gives CASSKVDNREKLFF. This rearrangement joins TRBV28 to TRBJ1-4, with D possibly being TRBD1 (5 bases). V was cut by 5 bases and J by 8 bases, with 15 bases left in between. Germline lookup yields CDR1 MDHEN and CDR2 SYDVKM. The CDR3 consists of 14 residues.

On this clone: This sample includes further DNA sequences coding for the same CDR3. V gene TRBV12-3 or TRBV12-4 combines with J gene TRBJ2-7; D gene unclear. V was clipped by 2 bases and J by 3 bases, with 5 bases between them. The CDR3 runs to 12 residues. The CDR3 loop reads CASSLRFYEQYF. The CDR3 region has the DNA TGTGCCAGCAGTTTACGGTTCTACGAGCAGTACTTC.

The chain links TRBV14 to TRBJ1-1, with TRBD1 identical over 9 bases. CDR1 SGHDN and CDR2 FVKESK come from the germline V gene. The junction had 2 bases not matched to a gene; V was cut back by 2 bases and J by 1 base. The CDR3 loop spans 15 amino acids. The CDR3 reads CASSQNRGRNTEAFF. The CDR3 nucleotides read TGTGCCAGCAGCCAAAACAGGGGGCGGAACACTGAAGCTTTCTTT.

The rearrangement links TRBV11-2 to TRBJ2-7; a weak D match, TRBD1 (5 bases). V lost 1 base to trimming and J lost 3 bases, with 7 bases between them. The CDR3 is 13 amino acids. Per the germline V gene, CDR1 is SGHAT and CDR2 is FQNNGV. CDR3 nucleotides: TGTGCCAGCAGCTTAGGTGACAGCTACGAGCAGTACTTC. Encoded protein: CASSLGDSYEQYF. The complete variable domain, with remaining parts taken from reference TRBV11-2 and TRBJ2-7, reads EAGVAQSPRYKIIEKRQSVAFWCNPISGHATLYWYQQILGQGPKLLIQFQNNGVVDDSQLPKDRFSAERLKGVDSTLKIQPAKLEDSAVYLCASSLGDSYEQYFGPGTRLTVT.

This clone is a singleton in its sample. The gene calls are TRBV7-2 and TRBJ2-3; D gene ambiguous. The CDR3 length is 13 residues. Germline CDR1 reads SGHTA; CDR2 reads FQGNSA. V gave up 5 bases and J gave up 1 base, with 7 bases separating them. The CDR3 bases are TGTGCCAGCAGCCCTGAGGGCACAGATACGCAGTATTTT. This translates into CASSPEGTDTQYF.

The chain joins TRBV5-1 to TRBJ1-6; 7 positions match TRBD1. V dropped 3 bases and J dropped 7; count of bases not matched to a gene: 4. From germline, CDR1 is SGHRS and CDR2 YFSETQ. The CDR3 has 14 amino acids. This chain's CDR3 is CASSSTGWNSPLHF. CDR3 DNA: TGCGCCAGCAGCTCGACAGGGTGGAATTCACCCCTCCACTTT.